Below, 29 T cell receptor beta chains from the same sample are listed, as sequenced in a study of blood T cell repertoires in COVID-19 (dated by TCRdb to about 2020). To prepare the library, the immunoSEQ multiplex PCR assay was applied. TCRdb mirrors the immuneACCESS table, restricted to in-frame sequences. Some clones are absent from its copies; in checked studies, under half trace to an unresolved V gene, and the reason for the others is unknown. A total of about 190,000 clones appear in this sample, approximately 84% of them only once. 4.5% to 6% of the sample is in the top ten clones. The sample taken for sequencing was peripheral blood. The receptor source for this set is a woman in her 70s with active or convalescent COVID-19.

This rearrangement joins TRBV20-1 to TRBJ2-1; 15 nucleotides match TRBD2. V lost 6 bases and J lost 4; bases outside the gene matches: 13. The CDR3 is 18 residues long. CDR1 and CDR2 (germline): DFQATT, SNEGSKA (reference sequence). In DNA form, the CDR3 reads TGCAGTGCCAGTGACCGGACTAGCGGGAGGGCCAGGTACAATGAGCAGTTCTTC. It yields the protein CSASDRTSGRARYNEQFF.

This clone was recorded at least ten times. The rearrangement links TRBV3-1 (or the pseudogene TRBV3-2) to TRBJ2-1, with TRBD2 matching 7 bases. The V gene end was trimmed by 4 bases and the J gene end by 10 bases; junction bases not matched to a gene: 10. Germline lookup yields CDR1 LGHDT and CDR2 YNNKEL (reference sequence). The CDR3 extends over 14 amino acids. The CDR3 protein is CASSRIGLGEEQFF. Written as DNA, the CDR3 is TGTGCCAGCAGCCGAATAGGACTAGGCGAAGAGCAGTTCTTC.

The gene calls are TRBV29-1 and TRBJ1-1; a possible D gene is TRBD1 (5 bases). This CDR3 spans 12 amino acids. V gave up 8 bases and J gave up 4 bases, with 14 bases separating them. Germline lookup yields CDR1 SQVTM and CDR2 ANQGSEA. The CDR3 nucleotides read TGCAGCAGTGGTTCAGGGCCCACTGAAGCTTTCTTT. It encodes CSSGSGPTEAFF. The complete variable domain, with remaining parts taken from reference TRBV29-1 and TRBJ1-1, reads SAVISQKPSRDICQRGTSLTIQCQVDSQVTMMFWYRQQPGQSLTLIATANQGSEATYESGFVIDKFPISRPNLTFSTLTVSNMSPEDSSIYLCSSGSGPTEAFFGQGTRLTVV.

This chain links TRBV5-4 with TRBJ1-2; possibly TRBD1 for D (5 bases). V was trimmed by 0 bases and J by 5 bases, leaving 14 bases between them. This CDR3 region has 15 residues. CDR1 is SGHNT and CDR2 is YYREEE in the germline V gene (reference sequence). The CDR3 bases are TGTGCCAGCAGCTTGGATGTCAGGGCGACATATGGCTACACCTTC. It encodes CASSLDVRATYGYTF.

This chain connects TRBV19 to TRBJ1-3; 8 bases match TRBD1. The CDR3 totals 14 residues. Germline assignment: CDR1 LNHDA and CDR2 SQIVND (reference sequence). J was trimmed by 4 bases and V by 5 bases; bases with no gene match: 4. The CDR3: CASSVTGAGNTIYF. Written as DNA, the CDR3 is TGTGCCAGTAGTGTGACAGGGGCCGGAAACACCATATATTTT.

V usage is TRBV28 and J usage is TRBJ1-1, with 8 bases fitting TRBD1. The CDR3 extends over 15 amino acids. CDR1 is MDHEN, CDR2 SYDVKM, per germline. The junction had 7 bases not matched to a gene; V was cut back by 7 bases and J by 0 bases. CDR3 coding DNA: TGTGCCAGCAATCCGACAGGGGATATGAACACTGAAGCTTTCTTT. Translated, it gives CASNPTGDMNTEAFF. The full variable domain, its missing parts supplied by reference TRBV28 and TRBJ1-1, is DVKVTQSSRYLVKRTGEKVFLECVQDMDHENMFWYRQDPGLGLRLIYFSYDVKMKEKGDIPEGYSVSREKKERFSLILESASTNQTSMYLCASNPTGDMNTEAFFGQGTRLTVV.

CDR3 DNA: TGCAGCGTTGATGGGCAGGGGGTCGTCACAGATACGCAGTATTTT. As protein: CSVDGQGVVTDTQYF. This chain links TRBV29-1 with TRBJ2-3, with 7 positions matching TRBD1. Losses at the gene ends were 3 bases for V and 2 bases for J; bases not matched to a gene: 8. Per germline, CDR1 SQVTM and CDR2 ANQGSEA. This CDR3 has 15 residues.

The chain joins TRBV24-1 to TRBJ2-3; 8 bases match TRBD1. Germline CDR1 reads KGHDR; CDR2 reads SFDVKD. The CDR3 sequence is 17 residues long. J was trimmed by 3 bases and V by 5 bases; bases with no gene match: 12. CDR3 region: CATSAFGQGSSTDTQYF. In DNA, the CDR3 is TGTGCCACCAGTGCCTTCGGACAGGGAAGTAGTACAGATACGCAGTATTTT.

The gene calls are TRBV19 and TRBJ2-1; 11 nucleotides line up with TRBD2. With V trimmed by 3 bases and J by 0 bases, 1 base remained unmatched. The CDR3 loop spans 16 amino acids. CDR1 is LNHDA, CDR2 SQIVND, per germline (reference sequence). The CDR3 protein is CASSIGTSGSYNEQFF. Written as DNA, the CDR3 is TGTGCCAGTAGTATTGGGACTAGCGGCTCCTACAATGAGCAGTTCTTC.

The chain links TRBV2 to TRBJ2-1, with a weak D call TRBD2 (6 bases). Germline V gives CDR1 SNHLY, CDR2 FYNNEI. This CDR3 contains 13 residues. Trimming removed 8 bases at V and 6 bases at J, with 14 bases between. CDR3 in DNA: TGTGCCAGCGGGGGAACTAGCTTCAATGAGCAGTTCTTC. Translating it yields CASGGTSFNEQFF. Full variable domain (rest looked up from reference TRBV2 and TRBJ2-1): EPEVTQTPSHQVTQMGQEVILRCVPISNHLYFYWYRQILGQKVEFLVSFYNNEISEKSEIFDDQFSVERPDGSNFTLKIRSTKLEDSAMYFCASGGTSFNEQFFGPGTRLTVL.

V and J are TRBV28 and TRBJ2-7; 8 nucleotides line up with TRBD2. Per the germline V gene, CDR1 is MDHEN and CDR2 is SYDVKM. This CDR3 comprises 15 residues. V trimming: 6 bases; J trimming: 7 bases; junction bases outside the gene matches: 14. CDR3 DNA sequence: TGTGCCAGCAGCAGACAAATAGCGGGAATGAGGGAGCAGTACTTC. Amino acids: CASSRQIAGMREQYF.

The rearrangement joins TRBV5-1 to TRBJ2-3; the match to TRBD2 covers 10 bases. V dropped 5 bases and J dropped 4; count of bases not matched to a gene: 7. The length of the CDR3 is 15 residues. The germline CDR1 and CDR2 sequences are SGHRS and YFSETQ. CDR3 sequence (DNA): TGCGCCAGCAGTCTAGCGGGAGCCCTCGCAGATACGCAGTATTTT. The encoded protein is CASSLAGALADTQYF.

As DNA, the CDR3 is TGTGCCAGCTGGAGGCAGGCACCACACTACGAGCAGTACTTC. Translating gives CASWRQAPHYEQYF. This chain joins TRBV28 and TRBJ2-7; D may be TRBD2 (5 bases). The CDR3 has 14 residues. Trimming stripped 8 bases from V and 3 bases from J, with 17 bases between. Germline values: CDR1 MDHEN, CDR2 SYDVKM.

The chain employs TRBV9 and TRBJ2-3; 14 nucleotides agree with TRBD2. CDR1 and CDR2 from the germline V gene are SGDLS and YYNGEE. The CDR3 sequence is 18 residues long. V shed 4 bases, J shed 1 base, and the junction held 8 bases outside the gene matches. CDR3 in amino acids: CASSSRLAGGGGTDTQYF. CDR3 nucleotide sequence: TGTGCCAGCAGCTCCCGACTAGCGGGAGGGGGGGGCACAGATACGCAGTATTTT. The full variable domain, its missing parts supplied by reference TRBV9 and TRBJ2-3, is DSGVTQTPKHLITATGQRVTLRCSPRSGDLSVYWYQQSLDQGLQFLIQYYNGEERAKGNILERFSAQQFPDLHSELNLSSLELGDSALYFCASSSRLAGGGGTDTQYFGPGTRLTVL.

The chain employs TRBV3-1 (or the pseudogene TRBV3-2) and TRBJ1-1; weak D call: TRBD1 (6 bases). The V gene lost 6 bases and the J gene lost 8 bases, with 10 bases spanning the gap. In germline, CDR1 is LGHDT, CDR2 YNNKEL (reference sequence). The CDR3 spans 11 residues. The CDR3 DNA is TGTGCCAGCAGAGGGGGGGGAGAAGCTTTCTTT. The encoded protein is CASRGGGEAFF.

The genes are TRBV7-9 and TRBJ2-3; D may be TRBD2 (5 bases). CDR3 size: 15 residues. Trimming left V 3 bases short and J 0 bases short, with 10 bases between. Germline CDR1 and CDR2: SEHNR and FQNEAQ (reference sequence). Written as DNA, the CDR3 is TGTGCCAGCAGCTTCGGCGGGTCTAGCACAGATACGCAGTATTTT. It codes for CASSFGGSSTDTQYF.

The J gene is TRBJ2-1, the V gene TRBV4-2; the match to TRBD2 covers 11 bases. The germline CDR1 and CDR2 sequences are LGHNA and YNFKEQ. The CDR3 totals 17 residues. The V segment lost 0 bases and the J segment 3 bases; nucleotides outside the gene matches: 4. The DNA for the CDR3 is TGTGCCAGCAGCCAAGAGGGGGGACTAGCGGACTACAATGAGCAGTTCTTC. Amino acids: CASSQEGGLADYNEQFF.

A remark on this clone: This sample includes further DNA sequences coding for the same CDR3. DNA for the CDR3: TGCGCCAGCAGCTTGGGACAGAGCTACGAGCAGTACTTC. Protein: CASSLGQSYEQYF. The V gene is TRBV5-1, the J gene TRBJ2-7, with D possibly TRBD1 on 5 matching bases. V was cut by 0 bases and J by 3 bases, with 7 bases left in between. The germline CDR1 and CDR2 sequences are SGHRS and YFSETQ. CDR3 length equals 13 residues.

The gene calls are TRBV5-1 and TRBJ2-1; 9 nucleotides line up with TRBD2. The germline V gene has CDR1 SGHRS and CDR2 YFSETQ. The V segment lost 10 bases and the J segment 0 bases; nucleotides outside the gene matches: 14. The CDR3 is 17 amino acids. The CDR3 DNA is TGCGCCTCCCACGGGCTAGCGGGACGGGGCTCCTACAATGAGCAGTTCTTC. Translated, it gives CASHGLAGRGSYNEQFF.

This chain links TRBV19 with TRBJ1-5, with a possible D match to TRBD1 (5 bases). V was pared by 7 bases and J by 7 bases, with 14 bases between. The CDR3 extends over 13 amino acids. Per germline, CDR1 LNHDA and CDR2 SQIVND (reference sequence). The CDR3 protein is CASMGTGGQPQHF. In DNA form, the CDR3 reads TGTGCCAGTATGGGGACGGGGGGACAGCCCCAGCATTTT.

The chain joins TRBV5-1 to TRBJ2-1; 7 bases agree with TRBD2. Germline V lookup: CDR1 SGHRS, CDR2 YFSETQ. The CDR3 sequence is 14 residues long. Trimming cost V 6 bases and J 4 bases; bases outside gene matches: 7. This CDR3 is CASKGLADYNEQFF. Here the CDR3 DNA reads TGCGCCAGCAAGGGGCTAGCGGATTACAATGAGCAGTTCTTC. Using reference TRBV5-1 and TRBJ2-1 for the parts outside the CDR3, the full variable domain is KAGVTQTPRYLIKTRGQQVTLSCSPISGHRSVSWYQQTPGQGLQFLFEYFSETQRNKGNFPGRFSGRQFSNSRSEMNVSTLELGDSALYLCASKGLADYNEQFFGPGTRLTVL.

The gene calls are TRBV29-1 and TRBJ2-7, with 9 bases identical to TRBD1. V shed 5 bases and J 6 bases; nucleotides not matched to a gene: 8. This CDR3 has 13 residues. Germline V gene data show CDR1 as SQVTM and CDR2 as ANQGSEA. The CDR3 here is CSVTRTGVAEQYF. For the CDR3, the DNA is TGCAGCGTTACCCGGACAGGGGTGGCCGAGCAGTACTTC.

The rearrangement joins TRBV28 to TRBJ1-2, with 7 bases identical to TRBD1. The CDR3 totals 16 residues. Trimming cost V 6 bases and J 5 bases; bases outside gene matches: 15. CDR1 MDHEN and CDR2 SYDVKM come from the germline V gene. The CDR3 DNA reads as TGTGCCAGCAGCTCCGGGGCCCGACAGGGCAAGTATGGCTACACCTTC. Translated: CASSSGARQGKYGYTF.

The count of this clone is one. The chain links TRBV5-1 to TRBJ1-1; the match to TRBD1 covers 8 bases. CDR1 is SGHRS and CDR2 is YFSETQ in the germline V gene. V was clipped by 0 bases and J by 5 bases; unmatched bases: 6. This CDR3 has 15 amino acids. Here the CDR3 reads CASSLAPGGSTEAFF. In nucleotides, the CDR3 is TGCGCCAGCAGCTTGGCCCCAGGGGGCTCAACTGAAGCTTTCTTT.

The chain combines TRBV4-2 with TRBJ2-1, with D tentatively TRBD2 (6 bases). From germline, CDR1 is LGHNA and CDR2 YNFKEQ. This CDR3 is built from 16 residues. V was pared by 1 base and J by 1 base, with 11 bases between. CDR3 bases: TGTGCCAGCAGCCAAGCCGGCGGGGTATCCTACAATGAGCAGTTCTTC. This gives the protein CASSQAGGVSYNEQFF.

V usage is TRBV29-1 and J usage is TRBJ2-1; TRBD2 aligns across 8 bases. Looked up from germline, CDR1 is SQVTM and CDR2 is ANQGSEA. The CDR3 has 15 residues. V shed 5 bases, J shed 6 bases, and the junction held 12 bases outside the gene matches. In DNA, the CDR3 is TGCAGCGTTCACCCGGGGGGGGTCGATGGCAATGAGCAGTTCTTC. Amino acids: CSVHPGGVDGNEQFF.

V usage is TRBV6-5 and J usage is TRBJ1-5, with D possibly matching TRBD1 (5 bases). V was shortened by 6 bases and J by 5 bases, with 14 bases between the two germline ends. This CDR3 is built from 14 residues. From germline, CDR1 is MNHEY and CDR2 SVGAGI. CDR3 region: CASSRGTVDQPQHF. The CDR3 coding sequence is TGTGCCAGCAGCCGCGGGACTGTAGATCAGCCCCAGCATTTT.

This clone has a handful of counts. The gene calls are TRBV7-9 and TRBJ1-2, with D maybe TRBD1 (5 bases). This CDR3 has 12 amino acids. V was cut by 5 bases and J by 2 bases, with 6 bases left in between. Germline lookup yields CDR1 SEHNR and CDR2 FQNEAQ (reference sequence). The CDR3 nucleotides are TGTGCCAGCAGCGGGGGGAACTATGGCTACACCTTC. This sequence encodes CASSGGNYGYTF. Looking up the rest from reference TRBV7-9 and TRBJ1-2 gives the full variable domain: DTGVSQNPRHKITKRGQNVTFRCDPISEHNRLYWYRQTLGQGPEFLTYFQNEAQLEKSRLLSDRFSAERPKGSFSTLEIQRTEQGDSAMYLCASSGGNYGYTFGSGTRLTVV.

The rearrangement joins TRBV15 to TRBJ1-5; D not resolved. This CDR3 spans 17 amino acids. V was clipped by 5 bases and J by 0 bases, with 17 bases between them. Germline CDR1 LNHNV, CDR2 YYDKDF (reference sequence). CDR3 amino acids: CATSEKTPRYSNQPQHF. Here the CDR3 DNA reads TGTGCCACCAGCGAAAAGACTCCTAGATATAGCAATCAGCCCCAGCATTTT.